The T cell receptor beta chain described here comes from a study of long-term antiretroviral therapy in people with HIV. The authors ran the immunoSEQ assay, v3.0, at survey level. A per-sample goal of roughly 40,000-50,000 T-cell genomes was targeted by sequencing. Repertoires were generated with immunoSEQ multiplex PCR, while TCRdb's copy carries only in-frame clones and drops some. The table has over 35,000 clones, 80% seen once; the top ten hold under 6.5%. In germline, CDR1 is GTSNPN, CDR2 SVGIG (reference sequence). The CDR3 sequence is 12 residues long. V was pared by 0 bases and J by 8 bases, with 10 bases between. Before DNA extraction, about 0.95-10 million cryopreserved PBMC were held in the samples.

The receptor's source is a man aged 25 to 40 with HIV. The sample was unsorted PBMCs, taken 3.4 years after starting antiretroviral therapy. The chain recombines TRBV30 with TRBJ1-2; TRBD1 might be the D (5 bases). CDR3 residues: CAWSVRRGGYTF. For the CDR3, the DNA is TGTGCCTGGAGTGTACGAAGGGGAGGCTACACCTTC.